This T cell receptor (beta chain) appears in the sequencing data of a study of TIL therapy for anti-PD-1-resistant metastatic lung cancer. As for the study in general: Median patient age was around 50, ranging about 35-85 years. Median tumor mutation burden was approximately 1.5 mutations per megabase. Broader study findings: Treatment-naive, never-smoker and oncogene-addicted patients were overrepresented in this highly selected cohort.

The immunoSEQ assay was v3. Assay used: immunoSEQ multiplex PCR; TCRdb lists only in-frame clones, some missing. The repertoire includes just under 60,000 clones, about 70% of them detected once, and around 1.7% sits in the top ten. Points on this clone: Its target is unknown.

Germline V gene lookup returns CDR1 MNHNS and CDR2 SASEGT. After removal of 0 bases from V and 6 bases from J, the junction contained 14 bases not matched to a gene. The CDR3 is 18 residues long. The time point: pre-treatment sample, taken before nivolumab and TIL therapy. Sample: blood, taken at baseline. This clonotype was sampled from a person aged 25-79 years with non-small cell lung cancer. This chain joins TRBV6-1 and TRBJ1-5; TRBD1 matches 7 bases. DNA of the CDR3: TGTGCCAGCAGTGAAGCCCTGTTTTTAATCTCAGGGGGTCAGCCCCAGCATTTT. This encodes CASSEALFLISGGQPQHF.